This T cell receptor beta chain was found in a study of Graves' ophthalmopathy and Graves' hyperthyroidism (dated by TCRdb to the late 2010s). In the study overall: Peripheral blood was collected at initial diagnosis, before any treatment. The study used TCR beta repertoire signatures to distinguish Graves' ophthalmopathy from Graves' hyperthyroidism and to predict progression to ophthalmopathy. In total, 135 blood samples were TCR-sequenced: fewer than 50 ophthalmopathy, some 75 hyperthyroidism and approximately 17 hyperthyroidism-to-ophthalmopathy patients. To explore V-J signatures that separate ophthalmopathy from hyperthyroidism, a discovery set of about a hundred patients was enrolled, consisting of about 41 with ophthalmopathy and roughly 60 with stable hyperthyroidism. The independent validation cohort included 18 to 20 hyperthyroidism patients plus 17 patients who later progressed from hyperthyroidism to ophthalmopathy. In over 5 hyperthyroidism patients, the T-cell repertoire of thyroid tissue was compared with the T-cell repertoire of blood. After sampling, hyperthyroidism patients received methimazole starting at 30 mg daily, and ophthalmopathy patients received high-dose intravenous methylprednisolone. Beyond this particular receptor, the publication reports: In cross-validation, the 13-signature model distinguished ophthalmopathy from stable hyperthyroidism with around 90% sensitivity and around 83% specificity, while in the test set the corresponding values were approximately 80% and 75%. Among expanded thyroid clonotypes with frequency above 0.001, most also showed up in blood, which suggests that blood repertoires may reflect the thyroid immune response. In validation, the model predicted ophthalmopathy progression with 55% to 71% sensitivity and approximately 75% specificity; about a dozen predicted patients were CT-confirmed with GO in a median of roughly 6.8 months. No statistical method was used to set the sample size in advance, and the investigators knew which group each participant was assigned to.

Patients with ophthalmopathy had moderately to severely active disease, with a Clinical Activity Score of 3 or more, a NOSPECS grade of 4 or more, and a disease duration of less than 3 months. Anyone with other autoimmune diseases, uncontrolled infections, pregnancy or lactation was excluded from the study. Clinical symptoms, serum thyroxine, TRAb, thyroid ultrasound and orbital computed tomography formed the basis of the diagnosis. Using Ficoll-Paque density gradient centrifugation, PBMCs were isolated from 10 ml of fresh peripheral blood. Total RNA was extracted using Trizol reagent, and RNA quality was checked on an Agilent 2100 Bioanalyzer. A note on this clonotype: The antigen it recognizes is unknown. There are no base qualities to consult, and no much larger clone falls within one base.

For repertoire sequencing, the TCR beta CDR3 regions were amplified from RNA transcripts. HTBI primers and the Qiagen OneStep RT-PCR kit were used in a first-round RT-PCR, which was followed by a second-round multiplex PCR, size selection and purification. Sequencing of the libraries was carried out on an Illumina HiSeq2000 in paired-end mode with 100 bp reads. The published analysis was carried out like this. SOAPnuke was used to process the reads, throwing out any read that had adapters, had uncalled bases, had a mean Phred below 15, or lacked an exact constant-primer or identifier match. COPE v1.2.5 was used to merge the high-quality paired reads. Each unique nucleotide sequence was defined as a clonotype, and clonotypes were aligned to IMGT TRB V, D and J references with MiTCR v1.1. The analysis was limited to V-J combinations with a frequency above 0.0001, which together covered 99.2% of the repertoires. For each V-J combination, a TCR clonal expansion and chaos score was defined as the ratio of F50 clonal expansion to chaos observed in the TCRdist matrix. Welch's t-statistics and random forest were used to reduce the features to approximately 13 V-J combinations, which were then used as input to a naive Bayes classifier. Thyroid-blood repertoire similarity was quantified with the Morisita-Horn index. TCRdb ran its own pipeline on the public reads, namely fastp trimming at Q25 and MiXCR clone calling, and kept in-frame beta chains. Rows are combined by CDR3 protein, so each entry shows the most common genes and DNA. TCRdb, not the original authors, processed these V and J calls. The sample records around 600,000 distinct CDR3 sequences, about two fifths of which are singletons. Of the sample, more than 3% falls within the top ten clones.

V is cut by 0 bases and J by 2 bases, and the space between the germline ends is 13 bases. The germline V gene specifies ENHRY as CDR1 and SYGVKD as CDR2. The CDR3 sequence holds 16 residues, the cysteine and phenylalanine included. The retained sequence is limited to the CDR3, 48 bases, with the frame set at the first base. This sequence uses TRBV10-3 and TRBJ2-5; the D gene is unclear. This TCR derives from an adult man with Graves' ophthalmopathy. The material sequenced was peripheral blood. The CDR3 sequence is CAISESILQTQETQYF. At the DNA level, the sequence is TGTGCCATCAGTGAGTCGATACTACAGACACAAGAGACCCAGTACTTC.